Each of the 20 T cell receptor beta chains below was sequenced from the same sample in a study of cytomegalovirus exposure and HLA in healthy donors. PCR was performed using 60 Vbeta and 13 Jbeta primers. Libraries were prepared by immunoSEQ multiplex PCR; TCRdb keeps only in-frame clonotypes and omits some of them. The sample holds some 200,000 clones, just over 75% seen once. The specimen sequenced was PBMCs. The receptors stem from a woman aged 55-75 years in good health and CMV-seropositive.

This chain joins TRBV10-3 and TRBJ2-7; 9 bases fit TRBD1. This CDR3 contains 15 residues. Unmatched junction bases numbered 7, after V lost 2 bases and J lost 5 bases. Germline V gives CDR1 ENHRY, CDR2 SYGVKD. The CDR3 DNA sequence: TGTGCCATCAGTGAGGACGGGACAGGGTTCGACGAGCAGTACTTC. Its protein product is CAISEDGTGFDEQYF.

This clone has only a few counts. V gene TRBV4-1 combines with J gene TRBJ2-7, with 8 bases lining up with TRBD2. The CDR3 loop spans 16 amino acids. V shed 0 bases and J 0 bases; nucleotides not matched to a gene: 4. Germline V gene data show CDR1 as MGHRA and CDR2 as YSYEKL. CDR3 sequence reads: CASSQEASGFSYEQYF. The CDR3 nucleotides read TGCGCCAGCAGCCAAGAAGCTAGCGGGTTCTCCTACGAGCAGTACTTC.

The gene calls are TRBV5-1 and TRBJ2-7; no definite D call. The CDR3 sequence is 16 residues long. The germline gives CDR1 SGHRS, CDR2 YFSETQ. Trimming took off 7 bases at V and 1 base at J, with 21 bases between the two ends. The CDR3 DNA is TGCGCCAGCGCCGAGGCAACAAGTCTTGCTTCCTACGAGCAGTACTTC. Its protein product is CASAEATSLASYEQYF. The whole variable domain, filled in from reference TRBV5-1 and TRBJ2-7, reads KAGVTQTPRYLIKTRGQQVTLSCSPISGHRSVSWYQQTPGQGLQFLFEYFSETQRNKGNFPGRFSGRQFSNSRSEMNVSTLELGDSALYLCASAEATSLASYEQYFGPGTRLTVT.

This chain links TRBV29-1 with TRBJ2-2; 11 bases line up with TRBD2. Unmatched junction bases numbered 8, after V lost 7 bases and J lost 7 bases. This CDR3 contains 14 residues. Germline V gene data show CDR1 as SQVTM and CDR2 as ANQGSEA. CDR3 bases: TGCAGCGGGTCATACCTAGCGGGGGGCGGGGAGCTGTTTTTT. This codes for CSGSYLAGGGELFF.

V usage is TRBV7-6 and J usage is TRBJ1-2; 7 bases agree with TRBD1. In germline, CDR1 is SGHVS, CDR2 FNYEAQ. Trimming removed 5 bases from V and 6 bases from J; junction bases left unmatched: 6. CDR3 length: 13 amino acids. The DNA of the CDR3 is TGTGCCAGCAGCCTCAGGGGGGTAGATGGCTACACCTTC. It encodes CASSLRGVDGYTF.

The chain combines TRBV19 with TRBJ2-6; 8 bases agree with TRBD1. With 5 bases clipped from V and 5 bases from J, the junction kept 11 bases outside the gene matches. The CDR3 has 17 amino acids. Germline CDR1 is LNHDA and CDR2 is SQIVND (reference sequence). The CDR3, as DNA: TGTGCCAGTAGTGAGGGCAGGGGGCGACCCCGGGCCAACGTCCTGACTTTC. It specifies CASSEGRGRPRANVLTF.

This chain connects TRBV5-4 to TRBJ2-1; TRBD2 agrees at 8 bases. V lost 5 bases, J lost 6 bases, and 10 bases stayed unmatched. This CDR3 comprises 15 residues. Germline V CDR1 and CDR2: SGHNT, YYREEE (reference sequence). The DNA of the CDR3 is TGTGCCAGCAGGGAGGGACTAGATTTAGCCAATGAGCAGTTCTTC. Residues: CASREGLDLANEQFF.

The chain recombines TRBV9 with TRBJ1-6, with 9 bases aligning to TRBD1. The junction had 8 bases not matched to a gene; V was cut back by 5 bases and J by 5 bases. Germline values: CDR1 SGDLS, CDR2 YYNGEE. This CDR3 region has 16 residues. CDR3 in amino acids: CASRGQGGLNNSPLHF. Written as DNA, the CDR3 is TGTGCCAGCAGGGGACAGGGAGGGCTTAATAATTCACCCCTCCACTTT.

The chain has TRBV5-1 and TRBJ1-5; 7 bases fit TRBD1. From germline, CDR1 is SGHRS and CDR2 YFSETQ. The CDR3 sequence is 14 residues long. V lost 3 bases, J lost 2 bases, and 2 bases stayed unmatched. CDR3 region: CASSSGTGNQPQHF. CDR3 sequence (DNA): TGCGCCAGCAGCTCGGGGACAGGCAATCAGCCCCAGCATTTT.

The chain joins TRBV2 to TRBJ1-1; 7 bases are shared with TRBD1. This CDR3 has 14 residues. V lost 3 bases to trimming and J lost 10 bases; unmatched junction nucleotides: 11. Germline CDR1 SNHLY, CDR2 FYNNEI. The CDR3 nucleotides are TGTGCCAGCAGTGAGGAGGGGGCGATTGTTGGAGCTTTCTTT. This gives the protein CASSEEGAIVGAFF.

The rearrangement links TRBV7-3 to TRBJ2-1; no clear D. Trimming pared 0 bases from V and 0 bases from J, leaving 15 bases between. CDR1 is SGHTA and CDR2 is FQGTGA in the germline V gene. CDR3 length equals 18 residues. The chain's CDR3 is CASSLTPADTSSYNEQFF. DNA for the CDR3: TGTGCCAGCAGCTTAACGCCGGCTGACACGAGCTCCTACAATGAGCAGTTCTTC. The whole variable domain, remainder taken from reference TRBV7-3 and TRBJ2-1, is GAGVSQTPSNKVTEKGKYVELRCDPISGHTALYWYRQSLGQGPEFLIYFQGTGAADDSGLPNDRFFAVRPEGSVSTLKIQRTERGDSAVYLCASSLTPADTSSYNEQFFGPGTRLTVL.

V gene TRBV28 combines with J gene TRBJ1-2; a possible D gene is TRBD1 (5 bases). CDR1 and CDR2 (germline): MDHEN, SYDVKM. The CDR3 contains 19 residues. Trimming left V 4 bases short and J 1 base short, with 25 bases between. CDR3 region: CASSSIWGDATQFNYGYTF. CDR3 in DNA: TGTGCCAGCAGTTCAATTTGGGGGGACGCGACCCAGTTTAACTATGGCTACACCTTC.

This clone was detected only a few times. CDR3 coding DNA: TGTGCCAGCAGTACGAGACAGGGTGCAGATACGCAGTATTTT. Translating it yields CASSTRQGADTQYF. The chain uses TRBV6-5 and TRBJ2-3, with 7 positions matching TRBD1. The CDR3 length is 14 residues. The J segment lost 4 bases and the V segment lost 5 bases, leaving 6 bases of the junction unmatched. CDR1 and CDR2 (germline): MNHEY, SVGAGI.

This chain links TRBV6-1 with TRBJ2-5; 8 bases align to TRBD2. CDR3 length: 18 residues. V lost 2 bases to trimming and J lost 4 bases; unmatched junction nucleotides: 15. Germline CDR1 and CDR2: MNHNS and SASEGT. The DNA of the CDR3 is TGTGCCAGCAGTGAATTCCGCGGGACTAGGGGTGTCAGAGAGACCCAGTACTTC. Translated, it gives CASSEFRGTRGVRETQYF.

This clone was counted a single time. The chain carries TRBV29-1 and TRBJ2-1; the match to TRBD1 covers 8 bases. The CDR3 contains 15 residues. Trimming took 1 base from V and 8 from J; bases not matched to a gene: 10. Germline-derived CDR1 and CDR2 are SQVTM and ANQGSEA. CDR3: CSVEGGLGQDYEQFF. The CDR3 DNA reads as TGCAGCGTTGAAGGGGGTTTGGGACAGGATTATGAGCAGTTCTTC.

The V gene is TRBV6-5, the J gene TRBJ1-1; D possibly corresponds to TRBD1 (6 bases). This CDR3 is 13 amino acids long. Per germline, CDR1 MNHEY and CDR2 SVGAGI. V dropped 4 bases and J dropped 6 bases, with 12 bases sitting between them. The CDR3 reads CASSWGRDAEAFF. DNA of the CDR3: TGTGCCAGCAGTTGGGGGCGAGATGCTGAAGCTTTCTTT.

V gene TRBV6-5 combines with J gene TRBJ2-7, with 12 bases aligning to TRBD2. V lost 5 bases to trimming and J lost 5 bases; unmatched junction nucleotides: 4. The germline V gene encodes CDR1 MNHEY and CDR2 SVGAGI. This CDR3 comprises 14 residues. In nucleotides, the CDR3 is TGTGCCAGCAGTCCTAGCGGGAGGGACCACGAGCAGTACTTC. Encoded protein: CASSPSGRDHEQYF.

J is TRBJ1-2 and V is TRBV4-2; tentatively, D is TRBD1 (5 bases). The CDR3 contains 15 residues. With 0 bases removed from V and 4 bases from J, the gap between germline ends came to 12 bases. CDR1 is LGHNA and CDR2 is YNFKEQ in the germline V gene. CDR3 protein: CASSQDRVRPYGYTF. CDR3 sequence (DNA): TGTGCCAGCAGCCAAGACAGGGTTAGACCCTATGGCTACACCTTC.

The chain joins TRBV6-1 to TRBJ1-2; 9 bases are a match to TRBD1. V lost 7 bases and J lost 1; bases outside the gene matches: 4. The CDR3 is made up of 14 amino acids. Germline CDR1 is MNHNS and CDR2 is SASEGT. The CDR3 DNA follows: TGTGCCAGCAACCCGGACAGGGGTAACTATGGCTACACCTTC. This sequence encodes CASNPDRGNYGYTF.

This clone was counted a few times. The CDR3 region is CASSDGRDTEAFF. DNA of the CDR3: TGTGCCAGCTCAGACGGCCGGGACACTGAAGCTTTCTTT. V and J are TRBV18 and TRBJ1-1; no firm D call. Trimming shortened V by 5 bases and J by 3 bases, and 10 bases separated the two germline ends. The V gene's germline CDR1 is KGHSH and CDR2 LQKENI. CDR3 size: 13 residues.